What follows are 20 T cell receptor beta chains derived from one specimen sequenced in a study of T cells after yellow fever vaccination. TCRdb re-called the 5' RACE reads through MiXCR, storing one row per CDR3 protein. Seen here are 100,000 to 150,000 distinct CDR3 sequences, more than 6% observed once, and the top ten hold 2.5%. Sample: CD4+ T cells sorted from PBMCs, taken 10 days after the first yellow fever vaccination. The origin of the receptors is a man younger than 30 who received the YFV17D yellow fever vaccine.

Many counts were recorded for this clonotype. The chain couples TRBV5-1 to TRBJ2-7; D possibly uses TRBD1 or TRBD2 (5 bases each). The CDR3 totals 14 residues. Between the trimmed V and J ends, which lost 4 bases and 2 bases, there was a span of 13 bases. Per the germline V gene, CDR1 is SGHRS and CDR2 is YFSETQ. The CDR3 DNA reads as TGCGCCAGCAGCCGGCTGGGGGTCCCCTACGAGCAGTACGTC. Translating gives CASSRLGVPYEQYV.

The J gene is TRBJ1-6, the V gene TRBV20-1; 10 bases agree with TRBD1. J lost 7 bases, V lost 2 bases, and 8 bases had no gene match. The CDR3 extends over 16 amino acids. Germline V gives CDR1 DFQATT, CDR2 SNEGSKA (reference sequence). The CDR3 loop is CSARLTPGQGNSPLHF. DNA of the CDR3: TGCAGTGCTAGACTAACACCGGGACAGGGGAATTCACCCCTCCACTTT.

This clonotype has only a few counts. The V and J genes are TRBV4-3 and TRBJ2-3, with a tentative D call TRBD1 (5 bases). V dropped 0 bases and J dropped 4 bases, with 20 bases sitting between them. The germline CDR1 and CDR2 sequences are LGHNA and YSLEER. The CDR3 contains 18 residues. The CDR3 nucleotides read TGCGCCAGCAGCCAAGAGCCCCACGGACCAGGGCGATCAGATACGCAGTATTTT. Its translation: CASSQEPHGPGRSDTQYF.

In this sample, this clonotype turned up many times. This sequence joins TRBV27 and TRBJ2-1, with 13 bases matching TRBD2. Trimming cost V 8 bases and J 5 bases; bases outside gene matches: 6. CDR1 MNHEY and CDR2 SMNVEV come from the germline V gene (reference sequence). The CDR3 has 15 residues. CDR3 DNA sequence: TGTGCCAGCGCGCTGGGACTAGCGGGAAACAATGAGCAGTTCTTC. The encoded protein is CASALGLAGNNEQFF.

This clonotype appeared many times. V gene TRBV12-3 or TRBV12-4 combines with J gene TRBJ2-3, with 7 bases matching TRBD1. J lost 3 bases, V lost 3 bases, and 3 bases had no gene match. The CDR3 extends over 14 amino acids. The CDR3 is CASSLGQPTDTQYF. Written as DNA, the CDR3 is TGTGCCAGCAGTTTGGGACAGCCGACAGATACGCAGTATTTT.

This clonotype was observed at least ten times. The CDR3 reads CASSTRPGTATEAFF. The CDR3 nucleotides are TGCGCCAGCAGCACGAGGCCGGGGACGGCCACTGAAGCTTTCTTT. The chain uses TRBV5-1 and TRBJ1-1, with a tentative D call TRBD1 (5 bases). CDR3 size: 15 residues. Per the germline V gene, CDR1 is SGHRS and CDR2 is YFSETQ. Trimming shortened V by 4 bases and J by 4 bases, and 17 bases separated the two germline ends.

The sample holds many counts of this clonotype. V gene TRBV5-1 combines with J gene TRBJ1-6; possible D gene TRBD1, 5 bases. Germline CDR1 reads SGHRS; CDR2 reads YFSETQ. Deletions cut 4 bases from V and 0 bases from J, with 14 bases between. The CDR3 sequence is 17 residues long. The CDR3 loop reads CASSPDTWSSYNSPLHF. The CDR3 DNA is TGCGCCAGCAGCCCGGACACTTGGAGCTCCTATAATTCACCCCTCCACTTT. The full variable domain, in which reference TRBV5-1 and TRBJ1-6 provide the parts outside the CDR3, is KAGVTQTPRYLIKTRGQQVTLSCSPISGHRSVSWYQQTPGQGLQFLFEYFSETQRNKGNFPGRFSGRQFSNSRSEMNVSTLELGDSALYLCASSPDTWSSYNSPLHFGNGTRLTVT.

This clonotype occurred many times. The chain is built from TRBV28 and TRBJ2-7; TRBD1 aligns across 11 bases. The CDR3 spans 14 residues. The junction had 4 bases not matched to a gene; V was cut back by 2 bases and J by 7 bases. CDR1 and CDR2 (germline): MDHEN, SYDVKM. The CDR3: CASSLGQGAGEQYV. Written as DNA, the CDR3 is TGTGCCAGCAGTTTAGGACAGGGGGCTGGGGAGCAGTACGTC.

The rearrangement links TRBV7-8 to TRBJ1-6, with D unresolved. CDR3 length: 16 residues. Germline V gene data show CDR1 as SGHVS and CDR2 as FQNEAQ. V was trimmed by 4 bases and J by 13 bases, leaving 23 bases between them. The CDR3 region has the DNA TGTGCCAGCAGCTCCCAAAATTACCGGGCAACGGGGCCCCTCCACTTT. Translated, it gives CASSSQNYRATGPLHF. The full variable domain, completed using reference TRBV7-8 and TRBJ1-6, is GAGVSQSPRYKVAKRGQDVALRCDPISGHVSLFWYQQALGQGPEFLTYFQNEAQLDKSGLPSDRFFAERPEGSVSTLKIQRTQQEDSAVYLCASSSQNYRATGPLHFGNGTRLTVT.

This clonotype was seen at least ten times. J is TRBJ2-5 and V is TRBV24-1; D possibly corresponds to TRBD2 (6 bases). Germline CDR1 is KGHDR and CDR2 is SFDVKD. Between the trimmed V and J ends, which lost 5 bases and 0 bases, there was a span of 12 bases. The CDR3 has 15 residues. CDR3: CATSGGGANQETQYF. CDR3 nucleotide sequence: TGTGCCACCAGTGGAGGCGGGGCGAACCAAGAGACCCAGTACTTC.

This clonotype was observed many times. The DNA for the CDR3 is TGCGCCAGCAGCTTGGGTGGCGATTACTACGAGCAGTACTTC. Translation: CASSLGGDYYEQYF. V usage is TRBV5-1 and J usage is TRBJ2-7; D is unclear. The CDR3 length is 14 residues. Germline CDR1 and CDR2: SGHRS and YFSETQ. Trimming removed 0 bases from V and 3 bases from J, with 10 bases in between.

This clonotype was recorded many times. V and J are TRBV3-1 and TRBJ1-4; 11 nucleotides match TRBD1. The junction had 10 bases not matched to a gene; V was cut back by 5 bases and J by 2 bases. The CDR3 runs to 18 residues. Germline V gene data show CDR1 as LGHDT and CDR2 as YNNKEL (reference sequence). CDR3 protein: CASSGRTGGVRTNEKLFF. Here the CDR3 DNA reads TGTGCCAGCAGCGGCCGGACAGGGGGCGTTAGGACTAATGAAAAACTGTTTTTT.

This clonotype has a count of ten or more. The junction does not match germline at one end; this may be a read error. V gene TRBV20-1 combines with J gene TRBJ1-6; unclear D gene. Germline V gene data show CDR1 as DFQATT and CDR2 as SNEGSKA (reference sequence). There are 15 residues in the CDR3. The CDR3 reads CSARGLGSSNSPLHF. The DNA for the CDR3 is TGCAGTGCTAGAGGCCTGGGGTCCTCTAATTCACCCCTCCACTTT.

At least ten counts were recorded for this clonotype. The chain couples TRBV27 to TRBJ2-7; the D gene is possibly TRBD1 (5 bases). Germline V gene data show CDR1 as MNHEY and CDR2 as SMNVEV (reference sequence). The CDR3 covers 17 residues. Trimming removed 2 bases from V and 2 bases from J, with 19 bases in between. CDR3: CASSLGSGPRITYEQYV. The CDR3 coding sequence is TGTGCCAGCAGTTTAGGATCAGGGCCGCGAATAACCTACGAGCAGTACGTC.

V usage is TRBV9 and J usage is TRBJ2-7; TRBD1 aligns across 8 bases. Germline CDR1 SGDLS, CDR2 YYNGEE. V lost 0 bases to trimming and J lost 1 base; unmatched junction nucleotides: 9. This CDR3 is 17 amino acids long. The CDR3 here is CASSVVPGTGGSYEQYF. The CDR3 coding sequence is TGTGCCAGCAGCGTAGTACCGGGGACAGGCGGATCCTACGAGCAGTACTTC.

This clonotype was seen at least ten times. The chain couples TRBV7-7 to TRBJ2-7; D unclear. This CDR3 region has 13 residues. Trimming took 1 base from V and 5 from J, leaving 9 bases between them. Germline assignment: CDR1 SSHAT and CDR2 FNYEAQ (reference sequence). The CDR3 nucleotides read TGTGCCAGCAGCTTAGACTTTAGGGACGAGCAGTACTTC. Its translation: CASSLDFRDEQYF.

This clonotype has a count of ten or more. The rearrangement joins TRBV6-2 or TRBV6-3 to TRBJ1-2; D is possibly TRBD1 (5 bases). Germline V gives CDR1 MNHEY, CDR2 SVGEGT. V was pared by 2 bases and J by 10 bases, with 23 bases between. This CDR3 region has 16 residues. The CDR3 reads CASSYGGGQGEVVYTF. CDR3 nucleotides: TGTGCCAGCAGTTACGGCGGTGGCCAGGGCGAGGTAGTCTACACCTTC.

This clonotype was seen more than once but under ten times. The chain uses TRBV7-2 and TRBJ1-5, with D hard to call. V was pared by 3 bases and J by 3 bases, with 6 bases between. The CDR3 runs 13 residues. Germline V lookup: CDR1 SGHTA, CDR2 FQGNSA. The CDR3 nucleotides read TGTGCCAGCAGCTTCCAATACAATCAGCCCCAGCATTTT. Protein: CASSFQYNQPQHF.

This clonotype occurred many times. This CDR3 reads CASSQVGGTSNQPQHF. The CDR3 nucleotides are TGTGCCAGCAGCCAAGTAGGGGGGACTAGCAATCAGCCCCAGCATTTT. The chain couples TRBV14 to TRBJ1-5, with D perhaps matching TRBD1 (6 bases). Germline values: CDR1 SGHDN, CDR2 FVKESK. The CDR3 totals 16 residues. The V end lost 1 base, the J end lost 0 bases, and 10 bases lay between the germline ends.

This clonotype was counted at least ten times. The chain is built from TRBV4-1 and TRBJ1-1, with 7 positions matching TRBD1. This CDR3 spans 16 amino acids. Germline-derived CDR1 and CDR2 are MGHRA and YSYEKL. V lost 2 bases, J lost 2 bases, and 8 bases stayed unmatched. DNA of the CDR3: TGCGCCAGCAGCCAAACAAACAGGGGACAAAACACTGAAGCTTTCTTT. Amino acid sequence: CASSQTNRGQNTEAFF.